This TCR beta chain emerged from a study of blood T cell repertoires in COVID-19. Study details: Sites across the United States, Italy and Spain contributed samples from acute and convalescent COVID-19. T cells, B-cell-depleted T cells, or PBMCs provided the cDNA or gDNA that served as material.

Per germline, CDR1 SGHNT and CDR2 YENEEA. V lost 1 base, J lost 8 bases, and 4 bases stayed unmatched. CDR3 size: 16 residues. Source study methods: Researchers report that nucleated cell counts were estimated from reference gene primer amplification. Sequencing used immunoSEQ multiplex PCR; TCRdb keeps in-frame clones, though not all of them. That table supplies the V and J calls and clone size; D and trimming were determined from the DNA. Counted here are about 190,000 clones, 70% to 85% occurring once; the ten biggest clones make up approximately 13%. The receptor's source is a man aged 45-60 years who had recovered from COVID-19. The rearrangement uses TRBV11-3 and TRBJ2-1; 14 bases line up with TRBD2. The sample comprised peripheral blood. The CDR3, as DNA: TGTGCCAGCAGCTTAGGACTAGCGGGAGGGCCGGATGAGCAGTTCTTC. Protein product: CASSLGLAGGPDEQFF.